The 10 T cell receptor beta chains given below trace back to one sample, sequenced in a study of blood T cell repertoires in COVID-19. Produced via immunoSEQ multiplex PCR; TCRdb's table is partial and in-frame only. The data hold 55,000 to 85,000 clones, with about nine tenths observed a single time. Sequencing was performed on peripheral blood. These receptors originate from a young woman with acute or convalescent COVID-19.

The CDR3 sequence: CASSYPGHFNQPQHF. DNA for the CDR3: TGTGCCAGCAGTTACCCGGGTCATTTCAATCAGCCCCAGCATTTT. V gene TRBV6-2 or TRBV6-3 combines with J gene TRBJ1-5; D is ambiguous. The CDR3 has 15 amino acids. Per germline, CDR1 MNHEY and CDR2 SVGEGT. The V end was cut by 2 bases, the J end by 3 bases, with 11 bases between.

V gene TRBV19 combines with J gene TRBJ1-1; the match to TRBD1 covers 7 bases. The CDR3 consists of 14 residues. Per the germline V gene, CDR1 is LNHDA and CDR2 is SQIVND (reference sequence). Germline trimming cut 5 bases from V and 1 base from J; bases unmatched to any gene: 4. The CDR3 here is CASSVGTENTEAFF. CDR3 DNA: TGTGCCAGTAGTGTCGGGACAGAGAACACTGAAGCTTTCTTT.

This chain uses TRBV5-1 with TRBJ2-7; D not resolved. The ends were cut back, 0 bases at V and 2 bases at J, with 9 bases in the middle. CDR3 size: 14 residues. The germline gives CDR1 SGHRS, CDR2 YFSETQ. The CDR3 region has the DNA TGCGCCAGCAGCTTGGAGACAAGCCCCTACGAGCAGTACTTC. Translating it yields CASSLETSPYEQYF.

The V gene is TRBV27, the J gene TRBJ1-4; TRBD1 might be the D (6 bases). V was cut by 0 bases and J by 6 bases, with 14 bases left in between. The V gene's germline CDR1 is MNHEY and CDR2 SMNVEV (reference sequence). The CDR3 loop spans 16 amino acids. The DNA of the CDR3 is TGTGCCAGCAGTTTATCCAAGGGGGGGGATTATGAAAAACTGTTTTTT. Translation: CASSLSKGGDYEKLFF.

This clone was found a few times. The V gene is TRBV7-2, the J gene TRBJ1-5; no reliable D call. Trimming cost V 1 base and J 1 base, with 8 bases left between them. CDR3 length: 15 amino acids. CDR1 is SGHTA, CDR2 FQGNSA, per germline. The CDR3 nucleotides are TGTGCCAGCAGCTTAGTTGGTGCGAGCAATCAGCCCCAGCATTTT. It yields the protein CASSLVGASNQPQHF. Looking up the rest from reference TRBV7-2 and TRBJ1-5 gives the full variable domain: GAGVSQSPSNKVTEKGKDVELRCDPISGHTALYWYRQSLGQGLEFLIYFQGNSAPDKSGLPSDRFSAERTGGSVSTLTIQRTQQEDSAVYLCASSLVGASNQPQHFGDGTRLSIL.

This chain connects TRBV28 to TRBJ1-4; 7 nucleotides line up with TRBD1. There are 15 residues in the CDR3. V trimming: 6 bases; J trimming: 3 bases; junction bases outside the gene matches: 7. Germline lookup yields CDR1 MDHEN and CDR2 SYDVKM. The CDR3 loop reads CASRRRQGANEKLFF. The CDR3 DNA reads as TGTGCCAGCAGGCGAAGACAGGGAGCTAATGAAAAACTGTTTTTT.

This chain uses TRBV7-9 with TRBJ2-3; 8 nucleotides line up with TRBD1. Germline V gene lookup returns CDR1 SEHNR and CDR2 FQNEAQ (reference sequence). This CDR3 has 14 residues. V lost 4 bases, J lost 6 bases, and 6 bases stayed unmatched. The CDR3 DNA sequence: TGTGCCAGCAGCTCGTCGACAGGGGAGGATACGCAGTATTTT. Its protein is CASSSSTGEDTQYF.

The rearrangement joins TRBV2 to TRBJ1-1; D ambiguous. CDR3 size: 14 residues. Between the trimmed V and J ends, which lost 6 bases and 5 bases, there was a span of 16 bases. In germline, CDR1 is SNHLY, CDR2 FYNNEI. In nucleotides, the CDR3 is TGTGCCAGCAGGGTAACCGGAGAAAGGACTGAAGCTTTCTTT. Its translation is CASRVTGERTEAFF. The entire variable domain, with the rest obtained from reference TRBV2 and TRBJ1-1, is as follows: EPEVTQTPSHQVTQMGQEVILRCVPISNHLYFYWYRQILGQKVEFLVSFYNNEISEKSEIFDDQFSVERPDGSNFTLKIRSTKLEDSAMYFCASRVTGERTEAFFGQGTRLTVV.

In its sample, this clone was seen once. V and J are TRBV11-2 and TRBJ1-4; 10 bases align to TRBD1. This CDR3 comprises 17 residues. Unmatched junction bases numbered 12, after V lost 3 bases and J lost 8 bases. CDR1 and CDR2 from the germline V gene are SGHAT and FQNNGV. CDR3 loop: CASSFRGTGDSGEKLFF. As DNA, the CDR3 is TGTGCCAGCAGCTTCAGAGGGACAGGGGATTCAGGGGAAAAACTGTTTTTT.

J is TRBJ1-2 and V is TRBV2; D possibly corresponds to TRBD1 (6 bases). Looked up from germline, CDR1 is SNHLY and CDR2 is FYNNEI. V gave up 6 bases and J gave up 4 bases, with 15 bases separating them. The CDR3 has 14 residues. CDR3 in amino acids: CASRKTGSSYGYTF. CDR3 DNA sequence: TGTGCCAGCAGGAAAACAGGGTCGTCCTATGGCTACACCTTC.